A single sample is the source of the 22 T cell receptor beta chains below, sequenced in a study of human T cells and chemical hapten exposure. TCRdb reprocessed the RACE reads via MiXCR and lists one record per CDR3 protein. The repertoire has roughly 360,000 distinct CDR3 sequences, approximately 5.1% of them found once; the top ten carry about 2.1%. Time point: patch test 1, 2 weeks after DPC sensitization. Treatment defined: therapeutic diphenylcyclopropenone sensitization with weekly scalp DPC. The sample in question was whole blood, obtained in connection with sensitization to the hapten diphenylcyclopropenone (DPC). Receptor source: a woman between 50 and 59 years old with alopecia areata. Some clones in this sample may be carry-over from other donors' samples.

The chain uses TRBV20-1 and TRBJ2-7; 8 bases line up with TRBD2. V was pared by 3 bases and J by 5 bases, with 9 bases of the junction left unmatched. CDR1 and CDR2 from the germline V gene are DFQATT and SNEGSKA (reference sequence). The CDR3 covers 14 residues. As DNA, the CDR3 is TGCAGTGCTAGTTGGACTAGCCTATCGAACGAGCAGTACTTC. Its translation is CSASWTSLSNEQYF.

The rearrangement links TRBV2 to TRBJ1-2, with D maybe TRBD1 (5 bases). Germline V gene sequence: CDR1 SNHLY, CDR2 FYNNEI. The ends were cut back, 5 bases at V and 6 bases at J, with 19 bases in the middle. This CDR3 region has 15 residues. CDR3 loop: CASSYTGTAYDGYTF. DNA of the CDR3: TGTGCCAGCAGTTATACCGGGACTGCCTACGATGGCTACACCTTC.

At least ten counts were recorded for this clonotype. CDR3: CASSLEGRANQPQHF. CDR3 coding DNA: TGTGCCAGCAGTTTAGAGGGCAGGGCAAATCAGCCCCAGCATTTT. This chain joins TRBV28 and TRBJ1-5, with D maybe TRBD1 (5 bases). Trimming cost V 2 bases and J 4 bases, with 12 bases left between them. In germline, CDR1 is MDHEN, CDR2 SYDVKM. CDR3 length equals 15 residues.

This clonotype was seen many times. J is TRBJ1-1 and V is TRBV3-1; no clear D. V dropped 4 bases and J dropped 2 bases, with 8 bases sitting between them. The CDR3 consists of 13 residues. Germline V CDR1 and CDR2: LGHDT, YNNKEL (reference sequence). The CDR3 DNA sequence: TGTGCCAGCAGCCCCCACGGAAACACTGAAGCTTTCTTT. This gives the protein CASSPHGNTEAFF.

This clonotype was seen repeatedly, ten times or more. The V gene is TRBV20-1, the J gene TRBJ1-5, with TRBD1 as a possible D gene (6 bases). The germline CDR1 and CDR2 sequences are DFQATT and SNEGSKA (reference sequence). V gave up 6 bases and J gave up 1 base, with 10 bases separating them. The CDR3 spans 13 residues. As DNA, the CDR3 is TGCAGTGCGACCCAGGGGAGCAATCAGCCCCAGCATTTT. This encodes CSATQGSNQPQHF.

This clonotype was counted between two and nine times. This chain joins TRBV30 and TRBJ1-5; 7 bases align to TRBD1. The germline V gene encodes CDR1 GTSNPN and CDR2 SVGIG (reference sequence). The CDR3 consists of 12 residues. Losses at the gene ends were 5 bases for V and 3 bases for J; bases not matched to a gene: 1. CDR3 residues: CAWDRDNQPQHF. The CDR3 DNA reads as TGTGCCTGGGACAGGGACAATCAGCCCCAGCATTTT.

This clonotype occurred many times. The chain has TRBV24-1 and TRBJ2-1, with 13 bases that match TRBD2. J gave up 8 bases and V 1 base, and 7 bases lay outside the gene matches. The CDR3 length is 17 residues. The germline CDR1 and CDR2 sequences are KGHDR and SFDVKD. CDR3 in amino acids: CATSDFRTSGRADEQFF. The CDR3 nucleotides read TGTGCCACCAGTGATTTCCGTACTAGCGGGAGGGCAGATGAGCAGTTCTTC.

The chain employs TRBV3-1 and TRBJ2-3, with TRBD2 matching 9 bases. This CDR3 contains 17 residues. Germline CDR1 is LGHDT and CDR2 is YNNKEL (reference sequence). The junction had 11 bases not matched to a gene; V was cut back by 2 bases and J by 5 bases. CDR3: CASSQRREGRGEDTQYF. DNA of the CDR3: TGTGCCAGCAGCCAAAGGCGGGAGGGCCGGGGAGAAGATACGCAGTATTTT.

This clonotype came up many times. The chain links TRBV9 to TRBJ1-3; D unclear. V lost 1 base and J 0 bases, leaving 11 bases between the germline ends. Germline V CDR1 and CDR2: SGDLS, YYNGEE. This CDR3 has 16 residues. For the CDR3, the DNA is TGTGCCAGCAGCGTACTATCCAGTCTCTCTGGAAACACCATATATTTT. It specifies CASSVLSSLSGNTIYF.

The chain combines TRBV29-1 with TRBJ2-6; D ambiguous. Germline V lookup: CDR1 SQVTM, CDR2 ANQGSEA. There are 13 residues in the CDR3. Trimming pared 4 bases from V and 0 bases from J, leaving 4 bases between. This chain's CDR3 is CSVVGSGANVLTF. In DNA form, the CDR3 reads TGCAGCGTTGTCGGCTCTGGGGCCAACGTCCTGACTTTC. The variable domain in full, with the rest retrieved from reference TRBV29-1 and TRBJ2-6, is SAVISQKPSRDICQRGTSLTIQCQVDSQVTMMFWYRQQPGQSLTLIATANQGSEATYESGFVIDKFPISRPNLTFSTLTVSNMSPEDSSIYLCSVVGSGANVLTFGAGSRLTVL.

This chain connects TRBV2 to TRBJ2-1, with D maybe TRBD1 (5 bases). Judging by the DNA end, TRBJ2-7 fits better; the J call may be wrong. CDR3 length equals 15 residues. The V gene's germline CDR1 is SNHLY and CDR2 FYNNEI. The CDR3 is CASSPQGIAYNEQYF. DNA for the CDR3: TGTGCCAGCAGTCCTCAGGGAATAGCCTACAATGAGCAGTACTTC.

This clonotype was seen at least ten times. CDR3 DNA: TGTGCCAGCAGACGACAGGGGGCTAGCTCCTACGAGCAGTACTTC. This codes for CASRRQGASSYEQYF. The chain combines TRBV27 with TRBJ2-7; 10 nucleotides line up with TRBD1. CDR1 is MNHEY and CDR2 is SMNVEV in the germline V gene (reference sequence). After removal of 6 bases from V and 0 bases from J, the junction contained 5 bases not matched to a gene. The CDR3 extends over 15 amino acids.

This clonotype has just a few counts. The genes are TRBV7-2 and TRBJ1-4; a possible D gene is TRBD1 (6 bases). Trimming pared 6 bases from V and 2 bases from J, leaving 16 bases between. The germline V gene encodes CDR1 SGHTA and CDR2 FQGNSA. The CDR3 extends over 16 amino acids. Written as DNA, the CDR3 is TGTGCCAGCAGTTCAACAGGGTCGGGGACTAATGAAAAACTGTTTTTT. Translating it yields CASSSTGSGTNEKLFF.

This chain joins TRBV2 and TRBJ1-1, with D possibly matching TRBD1 (5 bases). The CDR3 contains 13 residues. Trimming removed 7 bases at V and 0 bases at J, with 9 bases between. CDR1 and CDR2 (germline): SNHLY, FYNNEI. The CDR3 region has the DNA TGTGCCAGCACCGACAGTATGAACACTGAAGCTTTCTTT. Translation: CASTDSMNTEAFF. The full variable domain, its missing parts supplied by reference TRBV2 and TRBJ1-1, is EPEVTQTPSHQVTQMGQEVILRCVPISNHLYFYWYRQILGQKVEFLVSFYNNEISEKSEIFDDQFSVERPDGSNFTLKIRSTKLEDSAMYFCASTDSMNTEAFFGQGTRLTVV.

The chain employs TRBV19 and TRBJ2-1; TRBD1 might be the D (8 bases). Looked up from germline, CDR1 is LNHDA and CDR2 is SQIVND (reference sequence). Trimming removed 11 bases at V and 2 bases at J, with 16 bases between. The CDR3 is made up of 14 amino acids. In DNA form, the CDR3 reads TGTGCCTGTAACAGGGGGGGGCCCTACAATGAGCAGTTCTTC. Protein sequence: CACNRGGPYNEQFF.

This clonotype was counted ten times or more. This chain joins TRBV4-2 and TRBJ2-7; D uncertain. Germline CDR1 reads LGHNA; CDR2 reads YNFKEQ. The CDR3 loop spans 14 amino acids. V dropped 4 bases and J dropped 6 bases, with 16 bases sitting between them. CDR3 region: CASSPMSEASEQYF. In DNA, the CDR3 is TGTGCCAGCAGCCCCATGTCCGAAGCTAGCGAGCAGTACTTC.

Comment on this clonotype: A much bigger clone sits one base away, suggesting this may be a read error. The CDR3 region has the DNA TGTGCCAGCAGCGTAGGCGCACATGGTGGTGAAAAACTGTTTTTT. As protein: CASSVGAHGGEKLFF. This chain joins TRBV9 and TRBJ1-4; D is ambiguous. This CDR3 is built from 15 residues. Germline V gives CDR1 SGDLS, CDR2 YYNGEE. Trimming took 0 bases from V and 7 from J, leaving 13 bases between them.

In this sample, this clonotype turned up many times. This sequence joins TRBV20-1 and TRBJ2-3; TRBD2 aligns across 10 bases. Germline V gene lookup returns CDR1 DFQATT and CDR2 SNEGSKA (reference sequence). Trimming cost V 4 bases and J 2 bases; bases outside gene matches: 12. The CDR3 sequence is 17 residues long. The CDR3 DNA follows: TGCAGTGCTACACCTTTAGTAGCGGGGGGCGACACAGATACGCAGTATTTT. Amino acid sequence: CSATPLVAGGDTDTQYF.

The chain joins TRBV6-2 or TRBV6-3 to TRBJ2-1, with 12 bases that match TRBD2. V was pared by 4 bases and J by 3 bases, with 1 base of the junction left unmatched. The CDR3 covers 15 residues. In germline, CDR1 is MNHEY, CDR2 SVGEGT. CDR3 nucleotides: TGTGCCAGCAGTTGGACTAGCGGGGTCTACAATGAGCAGTTCTTC. Residues: CASSWTSGVYNEQFF.

This clonotype has ten or more counts. J is TRBJ1-1 and V is TRBV27, with a weak D call TRBD1 (6 bases). Trimming took off 8 bases at V and 2 bases at J, with 15 bases between the two ends. Germline CDR1 MNHEY, CDR2 SMNVEV (reference sequence). The CDR3 runs 14 residues. Here the CDR3 reads CASHSGGPNTEAFF. CDR3 nucleotide sequence: TGTGCCAGCCATTCCGGGGGCCCTAACACTGAAGCTTTCTTT.

This clonotype was counted ten times or more. The chain couples TRBV2 to TRBJ2-1; D is possibly TRBD1 or TRBD2 (5 bases each). V was trimmed by 7 bases and J by 1 base, leaving 14 bases between them. CDR3 size: 15 residues. Germline CDR1 reads SNHLY; CDR2 reads FYNNEI. The CDR3, as DNA: TGTGCCAGCATAGCATCGGGGCCTTCCTACAATGAGCAGTTCTTC. Its translation: CASIASGPSYNEQFF.

This clonotype was counted many times. The genes are TRBV7-2 and TRBJ1-2, with TRBD1 matching over 7 bases. The germline CDR1 and CDR2 sequences are SGHTA and FQGNSA. After removal of 5 bases from V and 7 bases from J, the junction contained 10 bases not matched to a gene. CDR3 length: 14 residues. The CDR3 sequence: CASSPRGVLGGYTF. The CDR3 coding sequence is TGTGCCAGCAGCCCCAGGGGGGTGCTAGGTGGCTACACCTTC.